This T cell receptor (beta chain) was captured by sequencing in a study of CXCR3-negative and CXCR3-positive naive CD8 T cells. General observations from the study: The study found more hydrophobic TRB CDR3s in CXCR3-positive naive cells than in CXCR3-negative naive cells.

The method, 5' RACE with UMI labels, was used to prepare the TRB cDNA libraries. TCRdb re-called the 5' RACE reads; one entry per CDR3 protein, DNA not given. Recorded for this sample: several thousand distinct CDR3 sequences. Germline V gene data show CDR1 as SGHTA and CDR2 as FQGNSA. CDR3 size: 17 residues. Turning to this clonotype: Its target is not known.

This rearrangement joins TRBV7-2 to TRBJ2-5; without DNA, the TCRdb call of TRBD2 cannot be checked. The origin of this receptor is a human donor in good health. Some clones in this sample may be carry-over from other donors' samples. Sequenced: naive CXCR3+ CD8+ T cells from blood. Subset of the sample: CD45RO-CCR7+CD27+CD95- naive CD8+ T cells expressing CXCR3 (TNR3+). The chain's CDR3 is CASSPLWLAGGQETQYF.